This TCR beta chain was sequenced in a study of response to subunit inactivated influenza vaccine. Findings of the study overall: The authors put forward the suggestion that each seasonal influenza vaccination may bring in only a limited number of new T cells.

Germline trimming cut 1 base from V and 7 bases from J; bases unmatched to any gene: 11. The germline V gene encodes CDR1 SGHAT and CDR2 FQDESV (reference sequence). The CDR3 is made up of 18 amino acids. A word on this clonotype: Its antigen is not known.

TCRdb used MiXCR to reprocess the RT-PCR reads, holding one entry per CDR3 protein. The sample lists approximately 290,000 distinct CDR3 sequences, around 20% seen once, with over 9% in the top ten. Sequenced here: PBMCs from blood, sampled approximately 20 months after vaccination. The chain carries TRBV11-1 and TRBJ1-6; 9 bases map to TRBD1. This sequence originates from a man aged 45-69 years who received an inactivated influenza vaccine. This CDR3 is CASSLEGGGQGRNSPLHF. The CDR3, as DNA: TGTGCCAGCAGCTTAGAGGGGGGCGGACAGGGGAGGAATTCACCCCTCCACTTT.